This T cell receptor beta chain was documented in a study of metastatic and nonmetastatic thyroid tumors. Across the study: Across blood and tumor or nodule tissue, repertoires from malignant and benign thyroid patients were compared with one another. General study results and limits: In both blood and tumor samples, TCR beta diversity was reported significantly higher for malignant than benign nodules.

Trimming removed 1 base from V and 9 bases from J; junction bases left unmatched: 5. The germline V gene encodes CDR1 SNHLY and CDR2 FYNNEI. This CDR3 is 15 amino acids long. This clone was counted ten times or more. Its antigen is undetermined. Thyroid surgery took place with no prior treatment in any patient. Authors' methods: The study built a papillary thyroid cancer distant-metastasis classifier from CDR3 differences across clinicopathological groups. TCRdb re-clonotyped the PCR reads through MiXCR. TCRdb, not the authors, supplied the V and J calls. This table holds some 93,000 clones, approximately 12% found once.

The sample consisted of blood. The rearrangement joins TRBV2 to TRBJ2-1; TRBD1 matches at 11 bases. The sequence was obtained from a female donor with papillary thyroid cancer or a benign thyroid nodule (not recorded which). Some clones in this sample may be carry-over from other donors' samples. The CDR3 sequence: CASSEGDRGSGEQFF. Here the CDR3 DNA reads TGTGCCAGCAGTGAAGGGGACAGGGGGAGCGGTGAGCAGTTCTTC. Looking up the rest from reference TRBV2 and TRBJ2-1 gives the full variable domain: EPEVTQTPSHQVTQMGQEVILRCVPISNHLYFYWYRQILGQKVEFLVSFYNNEISEKSEIFDDQFSVERPDGSNFTLKIRSTKLEDSAMYFCASSEGDRGSGEQFFGPGTRLTVL.